This paragraph reports one T cell receptor (beta chain). Antigen: not known. The data are from a study of cytomegalovirus exposure and HLA in healthy donors. The germline V and J ends were trimmed by 8 bases and 7 bases, with 13 bases remaining between them. The length of the CDR3 is 12 residues. Germline V gene sequence: CDR1 SNHLY, CDR2 FYNNEI. Findings of the study overall: A list of 150 to 200 TCR beta chains associated with cytomegalovirus was given. TCR beta sequences reportedly predicted most subjects' HLA-A and HLA-B alleles accurately.

A multiplex PCR was run with 60 Vbeta primers and 13 Jbeta primers. Method: immunoSEQ multiplex PCR; TCRdb's copy keeps in-frame clones and lacks some. Among roughly 120,000 clones listed, approximately 70% were seen once. Specimen: PBMCs. The TCR was taken from a man aged 25-45 years in good health and CMV-seropositive. The chain employs TRBV2 and TRBJ2-3; D is perhaps TRBD2 (6 bases). DNA for the CDR3: TGTGCCAGCTCCCCGCGGGGCAATACGCAGTATTTT. Its protein product is CASSPRGNTQYF. The whole variable domain, filled in from reference TRBV2 and TRBJ2-3, reads EPEVTQTPSHQVTQMGQEVILRCVPISNHLYFYWYRQILGQKVEFLVSFYNNEISEKSEIFDDQFSVERPDGSNFTLKIRSTKLEDSAMYFCASSPRGNTQYFGPGTRLTVL.